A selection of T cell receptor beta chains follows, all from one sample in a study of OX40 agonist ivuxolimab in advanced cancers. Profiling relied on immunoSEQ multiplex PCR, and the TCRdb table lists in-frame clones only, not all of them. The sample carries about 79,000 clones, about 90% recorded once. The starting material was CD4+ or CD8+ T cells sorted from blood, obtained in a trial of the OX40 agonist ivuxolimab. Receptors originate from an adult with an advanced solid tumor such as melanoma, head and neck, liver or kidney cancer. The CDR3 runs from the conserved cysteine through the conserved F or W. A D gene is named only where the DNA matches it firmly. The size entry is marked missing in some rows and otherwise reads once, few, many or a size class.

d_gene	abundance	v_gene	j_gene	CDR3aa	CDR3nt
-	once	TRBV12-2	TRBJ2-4	CASRLVHGTQNIQYF	TGTGCAAGTCGCTTAGTTCACGGGACTCAAAACATTCAGTACTTC
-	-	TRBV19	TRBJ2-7	CASSIANERLAEQYF	TGTGCCAGTAGTATAGCCAACGAGCGCTTGGCGGAGCAGTACTTC
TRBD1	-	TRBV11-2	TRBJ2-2	CASTHGQGTGELFF	TGTGCCAGCACCCACGGACAGGGAACCGGGGAGCTGTTTTTT
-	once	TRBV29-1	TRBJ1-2	CSVKDINYGYTF	TGCAGCGTTAAGGACATAAACTATGGCTACACCTTC
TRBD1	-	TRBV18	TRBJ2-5	CASSPPGTEGVQTQYF	TGTGCCAGCTCACCGCCTGGGACAGAGGGAGTCCAGACCCAGTACTTC
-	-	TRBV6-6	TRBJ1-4	CASSEGDANEKLFF	TGTGCCAGCAGCGAGGGGGATGCTAATGAAAAACTGTTTTTT
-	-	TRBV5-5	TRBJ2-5	CASSLVAPEETQYF	TGTGCCAGCAGCTTGGTGGCCCCAGAGGAGACCCAGTACTTC
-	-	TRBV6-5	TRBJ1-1	CASSYDGAGEAFF	TGTGCCAGCAGCTACGACGGAGCAGGTGAAGCTTTCTTT
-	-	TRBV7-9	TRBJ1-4	CASSLEPEKLFF	TGTGCCAGCAGCTTGGAGCCTGAAAAACTGTTTTTT
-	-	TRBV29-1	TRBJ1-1	CSANRGDTEAFF	TGCAGCGCAAACCGAGGGGACACTGAAGCTTTCTTT
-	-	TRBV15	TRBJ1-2	CATSRDPGGGEGYTF	TGTGCCACCAGCAGAGATCCCGGGGGAGGGGAAGGCTACACCTTC
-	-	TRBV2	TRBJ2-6	CASRDAAVSGANVLTF	TGTGCCAGCAGGGATGCAGCTGTCTCTGGGGCCAACGTCCTGACTTTC
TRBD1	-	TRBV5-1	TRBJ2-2	CASSSGQGDTGELFF	TGCGCCAGCAGCTCTGGACAGGGAGACACCGGGGAGCTGTTTTTT
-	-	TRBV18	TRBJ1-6	CASSPTGKGSPLHF	TGTGCCAGCTCACCAACAGGGAAGGGATCACCCCTCCACTTT
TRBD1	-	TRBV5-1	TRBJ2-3	CASSLVSGTGFTDTQYF	TGCGCCAGCAGCTTGGTCTCCGGGACAGGGTTTACAGATACGCAGTATTTT
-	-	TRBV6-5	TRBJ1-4	CASSYSGLGDEKLFF	TGTGCCAGCAGTTACTCCGGGCTAGGAGATGAAAAACTGTTTTTT
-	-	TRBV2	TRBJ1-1	CASGIGVNTEAFF	TGTGCCAGCGGTATAGGGGTGAACACTGAAGCTTTCTTT
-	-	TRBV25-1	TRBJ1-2	CASREGPSYGYTF	TGTGCCAGCAGAGAGGGACCTTCCTATGGCTACACCTTC
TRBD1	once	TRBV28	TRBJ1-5	CASTTGQGRQPQHF	TGTGCCAGCACCACCGGACAGGGGAGACAGCCCCAGCATTTT
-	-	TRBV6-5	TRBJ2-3	CASSPGTDTQYF	TGTGCCAGCAGCCCAGGCACAGATACGCAGTATTTT
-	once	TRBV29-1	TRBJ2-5	CSVNSWAAQYF	TGCAGCGTTAATTCCTGGGCGGCCCAGTACTTC
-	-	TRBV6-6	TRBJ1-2	CASSYADTNYGYTF	TGTGCCAGCAGTTACGCCGATACTAACTATGGCTACACCTTC
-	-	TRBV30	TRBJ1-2	CAWSVGPYGYTF	TGTGCCTGGAGTGTAGGTCCCTATGGCTACACCTTC
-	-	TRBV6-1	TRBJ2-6	CASKAGSSGANVLTF	TGTGCCAGCAAGGCGGGCTCTTCTGGGGCCAACGTCCTGACTTTC
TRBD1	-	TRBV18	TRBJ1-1	CASAAQGENTEAFF	TGTGCCAGCGCAGCACAGGGGGAGAACACTGAAGCTTTCTTT
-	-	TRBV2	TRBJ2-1	CASRAAENEQFF	TGTGCCAGCAGGGCGGCAGAGAATGAGCAGTTCTTC
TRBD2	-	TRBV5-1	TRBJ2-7	CASSAGTSGGAWEQYF	TGCGCCAGCAGCGCAGGGACTAGCGGGGGGGCCTGGGAGCAGTACTTC
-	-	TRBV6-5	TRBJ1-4	CASSSQRTEKLFF	TGTGCCAGCAGTTCACAGAGAACTGAAAAACTGTTTTTT